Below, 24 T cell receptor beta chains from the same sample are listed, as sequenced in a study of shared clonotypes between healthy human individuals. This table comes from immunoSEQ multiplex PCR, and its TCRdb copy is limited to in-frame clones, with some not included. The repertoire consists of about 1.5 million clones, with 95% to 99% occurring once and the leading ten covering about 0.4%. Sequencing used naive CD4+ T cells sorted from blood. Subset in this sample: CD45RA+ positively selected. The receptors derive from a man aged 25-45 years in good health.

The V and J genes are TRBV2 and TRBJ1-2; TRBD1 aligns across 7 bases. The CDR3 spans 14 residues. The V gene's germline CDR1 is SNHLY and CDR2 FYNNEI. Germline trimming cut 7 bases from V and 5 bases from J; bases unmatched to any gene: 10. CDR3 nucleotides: TGTGCCAGCAACGAACGGGACAGACCGTATGGCTACACCTTC. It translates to CASNERDRPYGYTF.

The DNA of the CDR3 is TGCGCCAGCAGCCCCCTAGGGATCGGCGAGCAGTACTTC. It specifies CASSPLGIGEQYF. The chain joins TRBV5-1 to TRBJ2-7; unclear D gene. This CDR3 has 13 residues. Trimming stripped 4 bases from V and 6 bases from J, with 14 bases between. CDR1 and CDR2 from the germline V gene are SGHRS and YFSETQ.

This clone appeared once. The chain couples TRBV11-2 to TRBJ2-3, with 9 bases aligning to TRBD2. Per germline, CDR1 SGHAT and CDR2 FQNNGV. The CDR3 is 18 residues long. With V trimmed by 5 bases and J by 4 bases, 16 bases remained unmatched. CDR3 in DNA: TGTGCCAGCAGCGTCGTTCTGATTAGCGGGAGAGAGGCAGATACGCAGTATTTT. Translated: CASSVVLISGREADTQYF.

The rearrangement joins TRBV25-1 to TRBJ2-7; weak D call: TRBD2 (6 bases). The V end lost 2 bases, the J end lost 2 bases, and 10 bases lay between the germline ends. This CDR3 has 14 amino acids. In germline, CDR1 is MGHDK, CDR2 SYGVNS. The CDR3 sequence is CASSEGGRTYEQYF. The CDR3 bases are TGTGCCAGCAGTGAAGGGGGGAGAACCTACGAGCAGTACTTC.

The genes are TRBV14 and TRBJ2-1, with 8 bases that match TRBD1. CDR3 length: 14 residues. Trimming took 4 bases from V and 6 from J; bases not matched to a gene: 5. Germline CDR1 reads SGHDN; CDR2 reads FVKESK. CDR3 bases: TGTGCCAGCAGCCGACAGGGGATTGGCAATGAGCAGTTCTTC. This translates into CASSRQGIGNEQFF.

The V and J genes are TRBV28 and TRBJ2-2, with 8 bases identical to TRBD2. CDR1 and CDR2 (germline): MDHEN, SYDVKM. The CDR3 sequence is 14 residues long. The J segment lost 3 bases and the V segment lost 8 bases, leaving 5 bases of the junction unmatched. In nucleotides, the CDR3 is TGTGCCAGCTTTAGCGGGATATACACCGGGGAGCTGTTTTTT. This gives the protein CASFSGIYTGELFF.

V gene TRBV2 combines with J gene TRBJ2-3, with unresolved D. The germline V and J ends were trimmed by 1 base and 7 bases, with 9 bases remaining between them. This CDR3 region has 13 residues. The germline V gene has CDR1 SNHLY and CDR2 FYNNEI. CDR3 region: CASSEETGNTQYF. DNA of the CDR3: TGTGCCAGCAGTGAAGAAACTGGGAATACGCAGTATTTT.

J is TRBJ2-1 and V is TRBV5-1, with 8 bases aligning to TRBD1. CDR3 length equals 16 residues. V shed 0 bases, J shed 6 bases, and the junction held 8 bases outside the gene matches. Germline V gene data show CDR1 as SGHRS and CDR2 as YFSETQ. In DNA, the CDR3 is TGCGCCAGCAGCTTGGATGCCCAGGGGGCGGTCAATGAGCAGTTCTTC. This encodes CASSLDAQGAVNEQFF.

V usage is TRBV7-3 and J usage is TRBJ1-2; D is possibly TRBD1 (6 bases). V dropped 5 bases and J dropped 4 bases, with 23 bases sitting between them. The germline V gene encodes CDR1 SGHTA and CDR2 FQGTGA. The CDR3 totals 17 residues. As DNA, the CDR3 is TGTGCCAGCAGCCTGCGGGGGGCCGTCGGTTATGTCTATGGCTACACCTTC. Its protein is CASSLRGAVGYVYGYTF.

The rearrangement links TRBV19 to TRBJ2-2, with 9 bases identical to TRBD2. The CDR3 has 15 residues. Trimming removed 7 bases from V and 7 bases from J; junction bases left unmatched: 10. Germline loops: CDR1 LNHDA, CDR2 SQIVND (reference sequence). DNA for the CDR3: TGTGCCAGTACCAATAGCGGGAGACGGGGCGGGGAGCTGTTTTTT. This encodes CASTNSGRRGGELFF.

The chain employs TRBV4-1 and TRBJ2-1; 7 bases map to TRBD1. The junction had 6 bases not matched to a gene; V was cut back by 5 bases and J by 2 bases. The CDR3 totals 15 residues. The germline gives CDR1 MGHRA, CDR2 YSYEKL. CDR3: CASSETGLTYNEQFF. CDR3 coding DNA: TGCGCCAGCAGCGAGACAGGGTTGACCTACAATGAGCAGTTCTTC.

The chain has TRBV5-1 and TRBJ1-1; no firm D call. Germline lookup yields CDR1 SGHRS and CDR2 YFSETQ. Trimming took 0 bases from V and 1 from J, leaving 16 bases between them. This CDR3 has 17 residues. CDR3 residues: CASSLEGQSFGNTEAFF. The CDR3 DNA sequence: TGCGCCAGCAGCTTGGAAGGTCAGAGTTTCGGGAACACTGAAGCTTTCTTT.

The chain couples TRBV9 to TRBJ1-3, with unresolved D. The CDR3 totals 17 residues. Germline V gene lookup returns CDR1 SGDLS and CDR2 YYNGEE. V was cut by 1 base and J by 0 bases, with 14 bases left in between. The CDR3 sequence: CASSVFGRPISGNTIYF. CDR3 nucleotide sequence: TGTGCCAGCAGCGTATTTGGCAGACCAATCTCTGGAAACACCATATATTTT.

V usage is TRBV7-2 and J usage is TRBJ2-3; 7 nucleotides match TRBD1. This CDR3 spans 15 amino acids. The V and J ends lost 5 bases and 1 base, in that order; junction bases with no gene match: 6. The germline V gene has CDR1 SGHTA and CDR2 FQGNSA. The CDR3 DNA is TGTGCCAGCAGCAATAACAGGGGTCGCACAGATACGCAGTATTTT. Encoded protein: CASSNNRGRTDTQYF.

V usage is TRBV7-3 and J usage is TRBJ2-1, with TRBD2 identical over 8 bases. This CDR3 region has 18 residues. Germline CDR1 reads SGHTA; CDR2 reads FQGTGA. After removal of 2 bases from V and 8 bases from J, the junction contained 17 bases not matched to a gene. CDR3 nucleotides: TGTGCCAGCAGCTTATTTGGGGGAAGGGGGACTAGTAAAGATGAGCAGTTCTTC. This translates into CASSLFGGRGTSKDEQFF.

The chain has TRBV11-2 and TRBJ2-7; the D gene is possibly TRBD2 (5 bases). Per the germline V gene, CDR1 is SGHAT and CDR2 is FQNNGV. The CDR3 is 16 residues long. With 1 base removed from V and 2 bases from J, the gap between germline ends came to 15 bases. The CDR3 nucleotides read TGTGCCAGCAGCTTAGCCGCGGGCCCCATTCCCTACGAGCAGTACTTC. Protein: CASSLAAGPIPYEQYF.

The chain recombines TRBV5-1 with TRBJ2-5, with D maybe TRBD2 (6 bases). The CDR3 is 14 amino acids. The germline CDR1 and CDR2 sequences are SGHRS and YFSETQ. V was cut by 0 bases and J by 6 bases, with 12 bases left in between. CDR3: CASSLDAGPQTQYF. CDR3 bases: TGCGCCAGCAGCTTGGATGCGGGGCCTCAGACCCAGTACTTC.

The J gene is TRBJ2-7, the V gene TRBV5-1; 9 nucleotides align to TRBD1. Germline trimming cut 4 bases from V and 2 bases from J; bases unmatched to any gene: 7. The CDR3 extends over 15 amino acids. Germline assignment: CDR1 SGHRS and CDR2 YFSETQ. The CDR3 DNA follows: TGCGCCAGCAGCGAAGCCACAGGGGGCGCCTACGAGCAGTACTTC. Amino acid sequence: CASSEATGGAYEQYF.

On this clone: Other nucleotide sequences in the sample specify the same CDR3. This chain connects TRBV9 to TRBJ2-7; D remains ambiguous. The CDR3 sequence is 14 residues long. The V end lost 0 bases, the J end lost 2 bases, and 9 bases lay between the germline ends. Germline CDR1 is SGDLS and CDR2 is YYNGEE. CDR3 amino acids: CASSVAGETYEQYF. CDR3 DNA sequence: TGTGCCAGCAGCGTAGCTGGGGAAACCTACGAGCAGTACTTC. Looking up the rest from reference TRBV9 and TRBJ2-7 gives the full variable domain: DSGVTQTPKHLITATGQRVTLRCSPRSGDLSVYWYQQSLDQGLQFLIQYYNGEERAKGNILERFSAQQFPDLHSELNLSSLELGDSALYFCASSVAGETYEQYFGPGTRLTVT.

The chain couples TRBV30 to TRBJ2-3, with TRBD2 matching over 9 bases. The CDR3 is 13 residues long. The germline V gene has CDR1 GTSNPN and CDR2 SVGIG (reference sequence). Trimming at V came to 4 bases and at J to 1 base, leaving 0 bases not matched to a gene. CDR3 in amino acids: CAWTSGGTDTQYF. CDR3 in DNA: TGTGCCTGGACTAGCGGGGGCACAGATACGCAGTATTTT.

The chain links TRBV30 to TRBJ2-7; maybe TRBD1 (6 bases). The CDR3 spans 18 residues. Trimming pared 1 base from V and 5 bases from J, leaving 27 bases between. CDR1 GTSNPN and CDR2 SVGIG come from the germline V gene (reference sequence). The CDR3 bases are TGTGCCTGGAGTGCCCGGGACACACCTTCTATTCCCCCCCACGAGCAGTACTTC. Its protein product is CAWSARDTPSIPPHEQYF.

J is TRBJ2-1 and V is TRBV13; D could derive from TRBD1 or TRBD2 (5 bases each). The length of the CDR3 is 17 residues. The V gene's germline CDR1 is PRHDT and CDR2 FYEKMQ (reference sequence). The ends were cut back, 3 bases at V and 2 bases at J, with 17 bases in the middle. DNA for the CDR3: TGTGCCAGCAGCTTCCATTCATTGAGGGGCGCCTACAATGAGCAGTTCTTC. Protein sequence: CASSFHSLRGAYNEQFF.

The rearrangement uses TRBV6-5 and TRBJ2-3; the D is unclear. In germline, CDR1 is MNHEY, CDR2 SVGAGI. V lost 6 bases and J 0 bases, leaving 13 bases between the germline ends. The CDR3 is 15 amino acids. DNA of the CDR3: TGTGCCAGCAGGAGACAAAGTCCTAGCACAGATACGCAGTATTTT. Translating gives CASRRQSPSTDTQYF.

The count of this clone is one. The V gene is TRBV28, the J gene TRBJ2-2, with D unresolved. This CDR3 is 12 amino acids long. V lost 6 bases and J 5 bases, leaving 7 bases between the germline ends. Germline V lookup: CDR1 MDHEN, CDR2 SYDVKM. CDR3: CASRTSTGELFF. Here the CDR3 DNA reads TGTGCCAGCAGGACGAGTACCGGGGAGCTGTTTTTT.